This is a list of T cell receptor beta chains from one sample in a study of Graves' ophthalmopathy and Graves' hyperthyroidism. Via MiXCR, TCRdb re-called the multiplex PCR reads, giving one row per CDR3 protein. The table has over 150,000 distinct CDR3 sequences, approximately 38% seen once. Sequencing input: peripheral blood. The receptor set was obtained from a woman aged 40 to 50 with Graves' ophthalmopathy. Each CDR3 is given with its conserved first and last residue. Fields, in order: D gene, clone size, V gene, J gene, CDR3 protein, CDR3 DNA. A D gene is named only where the DNA matches it firmly. The size entry is marked missing in some rows and otherwise reads once, few, many or a size class.

>-|many|TRBV6-1|TRBJ1-5
CASSEFLGQGGQPQHF
TGTGCCAGCAGTGAATTCTTGGGGCAGGGAGGGCAGCCCCAGCATTTT
>TRBD2|-|TRBV9|TRBJ2-5
CASSLTIAGETQYF
TGTGCCAGCAGCCTTACAATAGCGGGAGAGACCCAGTACTTC
>TRBD2|once|TRBV12-3/TRBV12-4|TRBJ2-7
CASKRTSQSYEQYF
TGTGCCAGCAAGAGGACTAGCCAGTCCTACGAGCAGTACTTC
>-|many|TRBV9|TRBJ2-5
CASSVEGVLQETQYF
TGTGCCAGCAGCGTAGAGGGAGTGTTGCAAGAGACCCAGTACTTC
>-|-|TRBV6-5|TRBJ2-5
CASSYSLFGQFQETQYF
TGTGCCAGCAGTTACTCCCTCTTCGGACAGTTCCAAGAGACCCAGTACTTC
>-|-|TRBV30|TRBJ2-7
CAWKETVSSYEQYF
TGTGCCTGGAAGGAGACGGTCAGCTCCTACGAGCAGTACTTC
>-|-|TRBV6-5|TRBJ2-7
CASSLRRLSYEQYF
TGTGCCAGCAGTTTACGACGTCTCTCCTACGAGCAGTACTTC
>-|many|TRBV19|TRBJ1-5
CASTPLGDPPQHF
TGTGCCAGTACCCCCCTGGGGGATCCGCCCCAGCATTTT
>-|-|TRBV6-5|TRBJ1-1
CASSWGPANTEAFF
TGTGCCAGCAGTTGGGGACCAGCGAACACTGAAGCTTTCTTT
>-|many|TRBV12-3/TRBV12-4|TRBJ1-1
CASSWGPNTEAFF
TGTGCCAGCAGTTGGGGACCGAACACTGAAGCTTTCTTT
>-|many|TRBV3-1|TRBJ1-3
CASSQDLYGNTIYF
TGTGCCAGCAGCCAAGATTTGTATGGAAACACCATATATTTT
>-|-|TRBV6-1|TRBJ2-5
CASSGTRKTQYF
TGTGCCAGCAGTGGTACGAGGAAGACCCAGTACTTC
>-|few|TRBV2|TRBJ1-5
CASADSHSNQPQHF
TGTGCCAGCGCCGACAGCCATAGCAATCAGCCCCAGCATTTT
>-|many|TRBV6-6|TRBJ1-2
CASIGTIGGYTF
TGTGCCAGCATCGGGACTATCGGTGGCTACACCTTC
>-|few|TRBV6-2/TRBV6-3|TRBJ2-4
CASSSPTGTPLAGAKNIQYF
TGTGCCAGCAGTTCTCCCACAGGGACCCCCTTGGCCGGGGCCAAAAACATTCAGTACTTC
>TRBD2|many|TRBV7-7|TRBJ2-7
CASSSKAAGVSEQYF
TGTGCTAGCAGCTCAAAGGCAGCGGGAGTATCCGAGCAGTACTTC
>TRBD1|many|TRBV14|TRBJ1-6
CASSRGTAYSYNSPLHF
TGTGCCAGCAGCCGCGGGACAGCATACTCCTATAATTCACCCCTCCACTTT
>-|many|TRBV6-5|TRBJ1-1
CASTRGQPVTEAFF
TGTGCCAGCACTAGAGGACAGCCGGTGACTGAAGCTTTCTTT
>TRBD2|many|TRBV24-1|TRBJ2-5
CATMGGVQETQYF
TGTGCCACCATGGGGGGGGTACAAGAGACCCAGTACTTC
>-|-|TRBV10-3|TRBJ2-5
CAISESRQAVDFRETQYF
TGTGCCATCAGTGAGTCGCGGCAGGCCGTCGACTTCCGAGAGACCCAGTACTTC
>-|many|TRBV5-1|TRBJ2-2
CASSLDSANTGELFF
TGCGCCAGCAGCTTGGACAGTGCGAACACCGGGGAGCTGTTTTTT
>TRBD1|-|TRBV6-1|TRBJ2-7
CASSVSGQGFGKQYF
TGTGCCAGCAGTGTATCGGGACAGGGGTTCGGCAAGCAGTACTTC
>-|many|TRBV29-1|TRBJ1-1
CSVVSGHEGTEAFF
TGCAGCGTTGTCTCGGGACATGAGGGCACTGAAGCTTTCTTT
>-|many|TRBV18|TRBJ1-6
CASSSRVYNSPLHF
TGTGCCAGCTCATCCAGGGTCTATAATTCACCCCTCCACTTT
>TRBD1|many|TRBV2|TRBJ2-7
CASSKTGGVYEQYF
TGTGCCAGCAGCAAGACAGGGGGGGTTTACGAGCAGTACTTC
>-|few|TRBV7-8|TRBJ2-4
CASSSVEDIQYF
TGTGCCAGCAGTTCCGTTGAAGACATTCAGTACTTC
>-|many|TRBV7-9|TRBJ1-1
CASSFGSPMNTEAFF
TGTGCCAGCAGCTTCGGGTCCCCCATGAACACTGAAGCTTTCTTT
>TRBD1|many|TRBV11-2|TRBJ2-5
CASSPRDREETQYF
TGTGCCAGCAGCCCGCGGGACAGGGAAGAGACCCAGTACTTC